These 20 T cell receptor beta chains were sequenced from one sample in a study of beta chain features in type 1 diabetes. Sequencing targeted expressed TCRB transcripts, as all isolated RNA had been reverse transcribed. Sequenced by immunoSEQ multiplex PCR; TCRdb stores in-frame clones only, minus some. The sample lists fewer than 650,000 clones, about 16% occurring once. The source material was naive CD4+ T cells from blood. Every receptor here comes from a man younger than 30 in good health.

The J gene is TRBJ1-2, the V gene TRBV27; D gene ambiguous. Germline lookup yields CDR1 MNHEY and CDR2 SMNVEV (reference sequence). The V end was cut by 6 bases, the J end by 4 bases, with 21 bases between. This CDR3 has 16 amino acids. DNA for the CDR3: TGTGCCAGCAGCCAAACCTTGAGTACGGGGAGCTATGGCTACACCTTC. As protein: CASSQTLSTGSYGYTF.

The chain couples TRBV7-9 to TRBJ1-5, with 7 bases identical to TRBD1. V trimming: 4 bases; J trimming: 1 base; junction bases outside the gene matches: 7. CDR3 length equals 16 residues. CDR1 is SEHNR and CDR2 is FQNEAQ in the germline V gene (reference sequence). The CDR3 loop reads CASSSSGQFSNQPQHF. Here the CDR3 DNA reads TGTGCCAGCAGCTCCTCGGGACAGTTCAGCAATCAGCCCCAGCATTTT. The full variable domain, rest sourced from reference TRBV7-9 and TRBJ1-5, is DTGVSQNPRHKITKRGQNVTFRCDPISEHNRLYWYRQTLGQGPEFLTYFQNEAQLEKSRLLSDRFSAERPKGSFSTLEIQRTEQGDSAMYLCASSSSGQFSNQPQHFGDGTRLSIL.

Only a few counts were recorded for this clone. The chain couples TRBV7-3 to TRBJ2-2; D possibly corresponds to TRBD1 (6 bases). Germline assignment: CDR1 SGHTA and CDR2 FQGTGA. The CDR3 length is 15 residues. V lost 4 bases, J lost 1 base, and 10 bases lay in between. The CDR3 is CASSSGQLNTGELFF. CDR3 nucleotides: TGTGCCAGCAGCTCTGGACAGTTGAACACCGGGGAGCTGTTTTTT.

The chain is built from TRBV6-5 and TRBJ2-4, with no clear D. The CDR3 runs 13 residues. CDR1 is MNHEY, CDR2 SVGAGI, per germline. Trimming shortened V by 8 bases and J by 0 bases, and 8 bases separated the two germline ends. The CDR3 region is CASVTVAKNIQYF. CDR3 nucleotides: TGTGCCAGCGTAACGGTAGCCAAAAACATTCAGTACTTC.

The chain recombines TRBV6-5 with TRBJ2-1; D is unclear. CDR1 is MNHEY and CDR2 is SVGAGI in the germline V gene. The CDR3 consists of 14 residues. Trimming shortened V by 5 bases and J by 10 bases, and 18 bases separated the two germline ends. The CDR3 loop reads CASSQTALNREQFF. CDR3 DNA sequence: TGTGCCAGCAGTCAAACGGCTCTCAATCGGGAGCAGTTCTTC.

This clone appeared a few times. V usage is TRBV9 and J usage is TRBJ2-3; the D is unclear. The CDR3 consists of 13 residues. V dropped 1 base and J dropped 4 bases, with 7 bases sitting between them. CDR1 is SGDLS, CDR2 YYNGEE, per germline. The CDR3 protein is CASSVPISDTQYF. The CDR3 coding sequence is TGTGCCAGCAGCGTACCCATTTCAGATACGCAGTATTTT.

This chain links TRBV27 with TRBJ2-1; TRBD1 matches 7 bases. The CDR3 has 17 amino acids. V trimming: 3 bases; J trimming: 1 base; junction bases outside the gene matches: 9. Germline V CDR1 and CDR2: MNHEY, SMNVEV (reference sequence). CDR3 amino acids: CASSFLTRDRSYNEQFF. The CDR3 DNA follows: TGTGCCAGCAGTTTCCTTACCCGGGACAGATCCTACAATGAGCAGTTCTTC.

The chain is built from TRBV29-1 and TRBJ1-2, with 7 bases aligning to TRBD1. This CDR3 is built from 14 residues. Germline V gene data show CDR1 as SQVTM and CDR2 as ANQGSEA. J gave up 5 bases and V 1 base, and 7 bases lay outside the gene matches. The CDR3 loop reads CSVEADRVNYGYTF. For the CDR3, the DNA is TGCAGCGTTGAAGCTGACAGGGTGAATTATGGCTACACCTTC.

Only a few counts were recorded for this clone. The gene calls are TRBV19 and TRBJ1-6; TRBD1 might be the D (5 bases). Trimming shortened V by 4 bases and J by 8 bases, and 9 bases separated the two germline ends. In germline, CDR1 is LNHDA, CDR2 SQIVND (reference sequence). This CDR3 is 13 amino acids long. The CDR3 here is CASSTGTDSPLHF. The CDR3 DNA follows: TGTGCCAGTAGTACGGGGACTGATTCACCCCTCCACTTT.

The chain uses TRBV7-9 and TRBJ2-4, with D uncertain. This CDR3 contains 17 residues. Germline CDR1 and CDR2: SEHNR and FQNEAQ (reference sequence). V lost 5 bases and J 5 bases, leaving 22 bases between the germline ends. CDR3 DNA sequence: TGTGCCAGCAGCCTCTCCTCCCAAGGCAGGCTAGAAAACATTCAGTACTTC. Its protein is CASSLSSQGRLENIQYF.

In DNA, the CDR3 is TGTGCCAGCAGCAACACCAGGGAGACCCAGTACTTC. Residues: CASSNTRETQYF. The rearrangement links TRBV28 to TRBJ2-5; D remains ambiguous. Germline V gene data show CDR1 as MDHEN and CDR2 as SYDVKM. This CDR3 is built from 12 residues. V was pared by 6 bases and J by 5 bases, with 10 bases between.

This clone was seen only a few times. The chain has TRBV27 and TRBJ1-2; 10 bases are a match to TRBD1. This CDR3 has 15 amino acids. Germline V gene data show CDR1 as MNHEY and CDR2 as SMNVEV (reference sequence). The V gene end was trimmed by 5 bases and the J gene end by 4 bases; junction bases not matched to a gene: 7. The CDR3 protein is CASSLRDRGAYGYTF. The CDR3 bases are TGTGCCAGCAGTCTCCGGGACAGGGGCGCCTATGGCTACACCTTC.

CDR3 bases: TGTGCCAGCAGCCAAAGGACTTTCACCGGGGAGCTGTTTTTT. It yields the protein CASSQRTFTGELFF. This rearrangement joins TRBV28 to TRBJ2-2, with a tentative D call TRBD2 (5 bases). V was clipped by 6 bases and J by 4 bases, with 12 bases between them. The CDR3 loop spans 14 amino acids. From germline, CDR1 is MDHEN and CDR2 SYDVKM.

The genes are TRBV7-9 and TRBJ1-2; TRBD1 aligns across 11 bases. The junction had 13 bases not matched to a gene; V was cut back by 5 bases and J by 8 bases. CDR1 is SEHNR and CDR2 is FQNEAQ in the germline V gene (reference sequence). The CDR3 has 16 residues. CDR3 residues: CASSPIGPDRGLGYTF. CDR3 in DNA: TGTGCCAGCAGCCCTATAGGACCGGACAGGGGGCTAGGCTACACCTTC.

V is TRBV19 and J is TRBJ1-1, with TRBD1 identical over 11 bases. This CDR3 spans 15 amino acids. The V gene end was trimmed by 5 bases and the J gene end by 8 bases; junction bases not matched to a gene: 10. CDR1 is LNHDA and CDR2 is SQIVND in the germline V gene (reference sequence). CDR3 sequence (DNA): TGTGCCAGTAGTTCCCGGACAGGGGGCGTAAGGGAAGCTTTCTTT. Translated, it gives CASSSRTGGVREAFF.

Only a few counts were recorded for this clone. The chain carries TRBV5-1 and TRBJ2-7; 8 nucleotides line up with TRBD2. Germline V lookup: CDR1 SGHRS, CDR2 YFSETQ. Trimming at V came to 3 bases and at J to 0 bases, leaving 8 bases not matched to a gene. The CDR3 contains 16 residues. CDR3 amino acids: CASSYLMAGGSYEQYF. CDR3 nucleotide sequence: TGCGCCAGCAGCTACCTCATGGCGGGGGGCTCCTACGAGCAGTACTTC.

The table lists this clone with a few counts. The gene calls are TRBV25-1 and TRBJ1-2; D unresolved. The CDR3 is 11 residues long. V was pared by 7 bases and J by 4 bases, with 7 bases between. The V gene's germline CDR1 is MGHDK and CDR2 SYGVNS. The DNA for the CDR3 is TGTGCCAGCATCCGATCCTATGGCTACACCTTC. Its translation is CASIRSYGYTF.

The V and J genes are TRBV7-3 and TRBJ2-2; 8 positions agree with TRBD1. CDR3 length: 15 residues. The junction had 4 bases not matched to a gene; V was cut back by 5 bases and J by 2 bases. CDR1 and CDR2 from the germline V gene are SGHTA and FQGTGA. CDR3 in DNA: TGTGCCAGCAGCCCGACAGGGGAAAACACCGGGGAGCTGTTTTTT. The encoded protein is CASSPTGENTGELFF.

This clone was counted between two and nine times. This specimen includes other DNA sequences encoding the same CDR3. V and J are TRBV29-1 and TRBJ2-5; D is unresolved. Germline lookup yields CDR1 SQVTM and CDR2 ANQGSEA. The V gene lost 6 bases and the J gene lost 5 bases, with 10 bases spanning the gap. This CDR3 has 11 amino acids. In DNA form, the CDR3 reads TGCAGCGTCGGTGCAACGGAGACCCAGTACTTC. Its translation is CSVGATETQYF.

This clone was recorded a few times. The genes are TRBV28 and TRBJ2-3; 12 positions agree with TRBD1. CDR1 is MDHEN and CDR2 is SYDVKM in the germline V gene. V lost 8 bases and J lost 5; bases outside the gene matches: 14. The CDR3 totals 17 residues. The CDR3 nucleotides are TGTGCCAGCCACCACCGACCGGGACAGGGGGCGGGAGATACGCAGTATTTT. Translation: CASHHRPGQGAGDTQYF.